The sequence of this T cell receptor beta chain was determined in a study of shared clonotypes between healthy human individuals. Germline V gene data show CDR1 as MDHEN and CDR2 as SYDVKM. Trimming removed 3 bases from V and 5 bases from J, with 10 bases in between. The CDR3 contains 13 residues. A note on this clone: This CDR3 is also generated by other DNA sequences in the sample.

Positively selected for CCR7, the CD45RO-negative cells used as naive CD8 cells excluded terminally differentiated effector memory CD45RA+ cells. The protocol was immunoSEQ multiplex PCR, while the TCRdb copy is restricted to in-frame clones and leaves out a portion. Found here are about 2.1 million clones, about 93% of them singletons; the top ten hold around 1.8%. What was sequenced was naive CD8+ T cells from PBMCs. The clonotype originates from a man aged 18 to 35 in good health. Some clones in this sample may be carry-over from other donors' samples. The chain has TRBV28 and TRBJ1-2; a possible D gene is TRBD1 (5 bases). DNA for the CDR3: TGTGCCAGCAGTTTGGGGGGTTCGTATGGCTACACCTTC. It encodes CASSLGGSYGYTF.